This T cell receptor beta chain was recovered during a study of T-cell memory formation after mild COVID-19. Concerning this clonotype: The target antigen is unknown.

From the 5' RACE reads, TCRdb called clonotypes with MiXCR, one entry per CDR3 protein. The profile shows roughly 130,000 distinct CDR3 sequences, 5% to 6.5% of them singletons. Per germline, CDR1 SEHNR and CDR2 FQNEAQ (reference sequence). This CDR3 has 13 amino acids. The V gene lost 2 bases and the J gene lost 6 bases, with 11 bases spanning the gap. Findings of the study overall: Among clones peaking at day 37 in the second wave, SARS-CoV-2 specificity remained unconfirmed.

Sequenced material: PBMCs or a T cell subset sorted from them (not recorded which). This chain joins TRBV7-9 and TRBJ2-7, with D hard to call. The receptor was isolated from an adult woman who had mild COVID-19 (a few samples of this study predate the infection). Cell type and time point are not known. CDR3 residues: CASSLQGLGEQYF. CDR3 coding DNA: TGTGCCAGCAGCTTACAAGGGCTTGGCGAGCAGTACTTC.